This T cell receptor beta chain was sequenced during a study of OX40 agonist ivuxolimab in advanced cancers. Looking at the study overall: Cohort: more than 75% men, mean age about 60, aged roughly 20 to 79.

To note about this clone: Antigen specificity is unknown.

Findings of the study overall: CD8+ T cells showed, on average, more clonal expansion than CD4+ cells. Low normalized T-cell clonal expansion was also seen in some nonresponders.

A history of autoimmune disease or systemic immunosuppression excluded patients. Sequencing used immunoSEQ multiplex PCR; TCRdb keeps in-frame clones, though not all of them. The sample lists about 37,000 clones; around 73% were seen once. Looked up from germline, CDR1 is MNHNY and CDR2 is SVGAGI (reference sequence). This CDR3 comprises 15 residues. V lost 5 bases and J 4 bases, leaving 18 bases between the germline ends. The sequenced sample was CD4+ or CD8+ T cells sorted from blood, obtained in a trial of the OX40 agonist ivuxolimab. This TCR was recovered from an adult with an advanced solid tumor such as melanoma, head and neck, liver or kidney cancer. The rearrangement uses TRBV6-6 and TRBJ2-7; D is possibly TRBD2 (5 bases). CDR3 in DNA: TGTGCCAGCAGTCGCTCCTTGGACTTACCGTACGAGCAGTACTTC. Its protein is CASSRSLDLPYEQYF.